Following are 17 T cell receptor beta chains from one sample sequenced in a study of cytomegalovirus exposure and HLA in healthy donors (TCRdb year 2017). Library prep was done by the immunoSEQ multiplex PCR assay. A mixture of 60 forward primers for TCR Vbeta segments and 13 reverse primers for TCR Jbeta segments was used in the multiplex PCR. Entries here come from immuneACCESS through TCRdb and include only in-frame sequences with V and J called. Some clones fail to appear in such tables; in the studies checked, an unresolved V gene covers under half of the shortfall, and the cause of the remainder is unknown. A total of about 87,000 clones appear in this sample, more than 75% of them only once. The ten top clones hold 3.8% of the sample. Sequencing input: PBMCs. These receptors were taken from a middle-aged woman in good health and CMV-seronegative.

In DNA form, the CDR3 reads TGTGCCAGCACGGGGACAGGGTTGATTCGAGAGCAGTACTTC. Translation gives CASTGTGLIREQYF. The V and J genes are TRBV28 and TRBJ2-5, with 9 bases that match TRBD1. CDR3 length: 14 residues. CDR1 and CDR2 (germline): MDHEN, SYDVKM. The V segment lost 7 bases and the J segment 11 bases; nucleotides outside the gene matches: 14. Combining the CDR3 with reference TRBV28 and TRBJ2-5 gives the whole variable domain DVKVTQSSRYLVKRTGEKVFLECVQDMDHENMFWYRQDPGLGLRLIYFSYDVKMKEKGDIPEGYSVSREKKERFSLILESASTNQTSMYLCASTGTGLIREQYFGPGTRLLVL.

This chain uses TRBV9 with TRBJ2-3, with D tentatively TRBD2 (6 bases). Trimming pared 5 bases from V and 3 bases from J, leaving 10 bases between. Germline CDR1 SGDLS, CDR2 YYNGEE. The CDR3 is 13 amino acids. The CDR3 loop reads CASRGGGTDTQYF. DNA of the CDR3: TGTGCCAGCAGGGGGGGTGGTACAGATACGCAGTATTTT.

V is TRBV5-1 and J is TRBJ2-1, with no clear D. The CDR3 extends over 11 amino acids. CDR1 is SGHRS, CDR2 YFSETQ, per germline. Trimming removed 0 bases from V and 9 bases from J, with 4 bases in between. Here the CDR3 reads CASSLGLEQFF. The CDR3 DNA follows: TGCGCCAGCAGCTTGGGGCTTGAGCAGTTCTTC.

The genes are TRBV2 and TRBJ2-1; TRBD1 matches 8 bases. J gave up 4 bases and V 11 bases, and 10 bases lay outside the gene matches. This CDR3 region has 14 residues. CDR1 and CDR2 (germline): SNHLY, FYNNEI. In DNA, the CDR3 is TGTGCCTCCCAGGGGCAGGGGGCTTACAATGAGCAGTTCTTC. The encoded protein is CASQGQGAYNEQFF.

The rearrangement links TRBV7-8 to TRBJ1-5, with a tentative D call TRBD1 (5 bases). Germline loops: CDR1 SGHVS, CDR2 FQNEAQ. The CDR3 is made up of 17 amino acids. V was clipped by 1 base and J by 4 bases, with 17 bases between them. Here the CDR3 DNA reads TGTGCCAGCAGCTTAGGTGGTCGGCGGGGCGCTAATCAGCCCCAGCATTTT. Its protein is CASSLGGRRGANQPQHF.

This clone turned up a few times. This chain links TRBV6-4 with TRBJ2-1; 7 nucleotides match TRBD2. This CDR3 comprises 14 residues. J was trimmed by 7 bases and V by 0 bases; bases with no gene match: 3. CDR1 is MRHNA, CDR2 SNTAGT, per germline. The CDR3 region is CASSDSELANEQFF. CDR3 nucleotide sequence: TGTGCCAGCAGTGACTCAGAACTAGCGAATGAGCAGTTCTTC.

This clone was detected only a few times. The genes are TRBV6-5 and TRBJ1-1; 7 nucleotides match TRBD1. The junction had 8 bases not matched to a gene; V was cut back by 5 bases and J by 5 bases. Germline V lookup: CDR1 MNHEY, CDR2 SVGAGI. This CDR3 is built from 14 residues. CDR3 sequence: CASSIRQGSTEAFF. CDR3 coding DNA: TGTGCCAGCAGTATCCGACAGGGATCGACTGAAGCTTTCTTT.

V is TRBV7-2 and J is TRBJ1-1; D is unresolved. Germline V gene sequence: CDR1 SGHTA, CDR2 FQGNSA. The CDR3 covers 13 residues. V gave up 2 bases and J gave up 12 bases, with 16 bases separating them. The CDR3 loop is CASSLSAGRVTFF. Written as DNA, the CDR3 is TGTGCCAGCAGCTTAAGTGCGGGCCGAGTAACTTTCTTT.

This clone showed up just a few times. The chain links TRBV18 to TRBJ1-1; no reliable D call. Germline assignment: CDR1 KGHSH and CDR2 LQKENI. Trimming stripped 3 bases from V and 3 bases from J, with 8 bases between. The CDR3 covers 13 residues. The DNA for the CDR3 is TGTGCCAGCTCACCTCTCCGGGACACTGAAGCTTTCTTT. It codes for CASSPLRDTEAFF.

The chain carries TRBV7-9 and TRBJ1-5, with TRBD1 identical over 9 bases. The CDR3 totals 14 residues. CDR1 is SEHNR and CDR2 is FQNEAQ in the germline V gene (reference sequence). The V gene end was trimmed by 6 bases and the J gene end by 4 bases; junction bases not matched to a gene: 4. CDR3: CASSSGTGNQPQHF. The CDR3 nucleotides are TGTGCCAGCAGTTCCGGGACAGGGAATCAGCCCCAGCATTTT.

This clone was seen just once. The chain couples TRBV30 to TRBJ2-2; 8 bases are a match to TRBD1. This CDR3 comprises 15 residues. After removal of 2 bases from V and 7 bases from J, the junction contained 9 bases not matched to a gene. Germline CDR1 GTSNPN, CDR2 SVGIG (reference sequence). This CDR3 reads CAWSRGQGAGGELFF. CDR3 in DNA: TGTGCCTGGAGTAGGGGGCAGGGGGCAGGCGGGGAGCTGTTTTTT. Looking up the rest from reference TRBV30 and TRBJ2-2 gives the full variable domain: SQTIHQWPATLVQPVGSPLSLECTVEGTSNPNLYWYRQAAGRGLQLLFYSVGIGQISSEVPQNLSASRPQDRQFILSSKKLLLSDSGFYLCAWSRGQGAGGELFFGEGSRLTVL.

This chain links TRBV4-3 with TRBJ1-4, with TRBD1 as a possible D gene (6 bases). V gave up 0 bases and J gave up 0 bases, with 20 bases separating them. This CDR3 is 20 amino acids long. Germline CDR1 reads LGHNA; CDR2 reads YSLEER. The CDR3 spells CASSQDFLGTMGTTNEKLFF. Written as DNA, the CDR3 is TGCGCCAGCAGCCAAGATTTCCTTGGGACAATGGGAACAACTAATGAAAAACTGTTTTTT.

The CDR3 DNA sequence: TGCGCCAGCAGACGGGACAGGGGAATCGGGCAGTTCTTC. Translating it yields CASRRDRGIGQFF. V is TRBV10-1 and J is TRBJ2-1; 10 nucleotides agree with TRBD1. Unmatched junction bases numbered 8, after V lost 6 bases and J lost 12 bases. This CDR3 is built from 13 residues. Germline V gene data show CDR1 as WNHNN and CDR2 as SYGVQD (reference sequence).

This clone was seen once. The chain joins TRBV7-2 to TRBJ1-1, with a tentative D call TRBD1 (5 bases). The CDR3 has 15 amino acids. V was cut by 1 base and J by 3 bases, with 12 bases left in between. Per germline, CDR1 SGHTA and CDR2 FQGNSA. The CDR3 reads CASSLVGGEDTEAFF. The CDR3 DNA reads TGTGCCAGCAGCTTAGTTGGGGGGGAGGACACTGAAGCTTTCTTT.

This clone was observed a handful of times. The chain combines TRBV2 with TRBJ2-5, with 8 bases fitting TRBD1. In germline, CDR1 is SNHLY, CDR2 FYNNEI. After removal of 6 bases from V and 5 bases from J, the junction contained 8 bases not matched to a gene. The CDR3 contains 14 residues. CDR3 amino acids: CASSDTGGWETQYF. The CDR3 coding sequence is TGTGCCAGCAGCGACACAGGGGGTTGGGAGACCCAGTACTTC.

The rearrangement links TRBV7-2 to TRBJ2-3; 7 bases fit TRBD2. V trimming: 6 bases; J trimming: 0 bases; junction bases outside the gene matches: 3. CDR1 is SGHTA and CDR2 is FQGNSA in the germline V gene. The CDR3 is 14 amino acids. In DNA, the CDR3 is TGTGCCAGCAGGGGGGGGAGGAGCACAGATACGCAGTATTTT. Translation gives CASRGGRSTDTQYF.

Turning to this clone: At one end the junction does not follow the germline gene, possibly because of a read error. This chain connects TRBV7-9 to TRBJ2-1, with D possibly matching TRBD1 (5 bases). In germline, CDR1 is SEHNR, CDR2 FQNEAQ (reference sequence). The CDR3 covers 12 residues. CDR3 sequence (DNA): TGTTCCAGCACAGACCAGGGCGATGAGCAGTTCTTC. It yields the protein CSSTDQGDEQFF.